This TCR beta chain was sequenced during a study of blood T cell repertoires in COVID-19. Study as a whole: Specimens from acute and convalescent COVID-19 originated in the United States, Italy and Spain. T cells, B-cell-depleted T cells, or PBMCs supplied cDNA or gDNA.

Germline trimming cut 11 bases from V and 5 bases from J; bases unmatched to any gene: 12. Germline assignment: CDR1 ENHRY and CDR2 SYGVKD. This CDR3 comprises 13 residues. In the original analysis: Reference gene primer amplification yielded estimated nucleated cell counts. The method was immunoSEQ multiplex PCR; TCRdb's version includes in-frame clones alone and lacks a portion of them. V and J calls and clone size are as listed in that table; D and trimming were resolved from the DNA. Of more than 200,000 clones in the sample, roughly 84% were seen once. Sequences were obtained from peripheral blood. This TCR was recovered from a man aged 35 to 55 with acute or convalescent COVID-19. The rearrangement joins TRBV10-3 to TRBJ2-7; 7 nucleotides match TRBD1. CDR3 sequence reads: CAGRRQGSHEQYF. The CDR3 nucleotides are TGTGCCGGACGAAGACAGGGTTCCCACGAGCAGTACTTC.